This is a list of T cell receptor beta chains from one sample in a study of T cells in Graves' hyperthyroidism and ophthalmopathy. TCRdb ran MiXCR on the multiplex PCR reads and lists one entry per CDR3 protein. The data show around 280,000 distinct CDR3 sequences, roughly 13% seen once. Sequencing input: blood. The receptors come from a woman in her forties with Graves' hyperthyroidism. Each CDR3 is given with its conserved first and last residue. Fields, in order: clone size, D gene, V gene, J gene, CDR3 DNA, CDR3 protein. D genes are given only for firm matches. Where a row states a size, it is once, few, many or the class of an expanded clone; other rows omit it.

-	TRBD1	TRBV5-5	TRBJ1-2	TGTGCCAGCAGCCCCGACCCGACAGGGGGCAATTACTATGGCTACACCTTC	CASSPDPTGGNYYGYTF
few	-	TRBV29-1	TRBJ2-7	TGCAGCGTTGGGTCGGATCTCTCCTACGAGCAGTACTTC	CSVGSDLSYEQYF
-	-	TRBV3-1	TRBJ1-6	TGTGCCAGCAGCCAGCTGGGGACACCCCTCCACTTT	CASSQLGTPLHF
few	-	TRBV7-9	TRBJ2-6	TGTGCCAGCAGCAAGGACACTAGCTCTGGGGCCAACGTCCTGACTTTC	CASSKDTSSGANVLTF
many	-	TRBV3-1	TRBJ2-5	TGTGCCAGCAGCCAAGATCTGGCAGGGGAGACCCAGTACTTC	CASSQDLAGETQYF
many	-	TRBV24-1	TRBJ2-1	TGTGCCACCAAGACTGATGGCGACCACTACAATGAGCAGTTCTTC	CATKTDGDHYNEQFF
-	-	TRBV25-1	TRBJ1-1	TGTGCCAGCAACTCCTGGGGGGGCGCAGGGGCTTTCTTT	CASNSWGGAGAFF
many	TRBD1	TRBV4-1	TRBJ2-4	TGCGCCAGCAGCCAAGACGGACGTTGGGACAGACGGGACATTCAGTACTTC	CASSQDGRWDRRDIQYF
-	-	TRBV12-3/TRBV12-4	TRBJ2-1	TGTGCCACCAGTCCCCCCGTCGGCAGTTTCAATGAGCAGTTCTTC	CATSPPVGSFNEQFF
many	TRBD2	TRBV27	TRBJ2-1	TGTGCCAGCACTTGGGGGACTATGTACAATGAGCAGTTCTTC	CASTWGTMYNEQFF
many	TRBD1	TRBV7-2	TRBJ1-6	TGTGCCAGCAGCTTCGGAACAGGGGGCACTTATTCACCCCTCCACTTT	CASSFGTGGTYSPLHF
-	-	TRBV20-1	TRBJ1-1	TGCAGTGCTTTAGCGGGGGGGAACACTGAAGCTTTCTTT	CSALAGGNTEAFF
many	TRBD1	TRBV6-2/TRBV6-3	TRBJ1-2	TGTGCCAGCAGTCGTTACAGGGGGCAGAAGTATGGCTACACCTTC	CASSRYRGQKYGYTF
many	-	TRBV11-1	TRBJ2-1	TGTGCCAGCAGCTTAGAAGGGGTCACTTGGGGTGAGCAGTTCTTC	CASSLEGVTWGEQFF
-	-	TRBV2	TRBJ2-7	TGTGCCAGCATATCCAACCGGGGCAAGCGGCCCTACGAGCAGTACTTC	CASISNRGKRPYEQYF
many	TRBD1	TRBV7-2	TRBJ1-2	TGTGCCAGCAGCCGCGCGGAGCAGGGGGCGAGCTATGGCTACACCTTC	CASSRAEQGASYGYTF